The clone carrying this TCR beta chain was found a few times. The antigen remains unidentified. The source of the sample is a study of OX40 agonist ivuxolimab in advanced cancers. Whole-study context: Enrollees could have had prior anti-PD-1, anti-PD-L1 or anti-CTLA-4 therapy, which around 40% had received.

Profiled with immunoSEQ multiplex PCR; TCRdb holds only in-frame clones, not every one. The repertoire has about 16,000 clones, 70% to 90% of them found once; the top ten carry about 20%. Study outcomes and limitations: Among the nonresponders, some also had low normalized T-cell clonal expansion.

The CDR3 sequence is 13 residues long. Trimming pared 5 bases from V and 4 bases from J, leaving 9 bases between. CDR1 MNHEY and CDR2 SMNVEV come from the germline V gene (reference sequence). The specimen comprised CD4+ or CD8+ T cells sorted from blood, sampled in a trial of the OX40 agonist ivuxolimab. The source of this sequence is an adult with an advanced solid tumor such as melanoma, head and neck, liver or kidney cancer. The chain recombines TRBV27 with TRBJ1-3; D is ambiguous. CDR3 sequence (DNA): TGTGCCAGCAGTCCCCCTGGAGGAAACACCATATATTTT. This gives the protein CASSPPGGNTIYF.